A selection of T cell receptor beta chains follows, all from one sample in a study of T cell changes during pregnancy in multiple sclerosis. Assay: immunoSEQ multiplex PCR; the TCRdb copy retains only in-frame clones and omits some. The data show approximately 90,000 clones, with 80% to 95% seen just once and about 0.91% held by the top ten. Source: peripheral blood, taken before pregnancy. Receptors originate from a female donor with multiple sclerosis, enrolled in a pregnancy study. The CDR3 runs from the conserved cysteine through the conserved F or W. The order of the fields is J gene, V gene, D gene, CDR3 DNA, CDR3 protein. D genes are given only for firm matches.

j_call: TRBJ1-1
v_call: TRBV19
d_call: .
cdr3_nt: TGTGCCAGTAGACTCGGGAGTCCTTCCATGAACACTGAAGCTTTCTTT
cdr3_aa: CASRLGSPSMNTEAFF

j_call: TRBJ1-1
v_call: TRBV29-1
d_call: .
cdr3_nt: TGCAGCGTTCGACAGCCACTGAACACTGAAGCTTTCTTT
cdr3_aa: CSVRQPLNTEAFF

j_call: TRBJ2-5
v_call: TRBV6-5
d_call: TRBD1
cdr3_nt: TGTGCCAGCAGTTACGGGGTGGGACAGAGCCTGGGGACCCAGTACTTC
cdr3_aa: CASSYGVGQSLGTQYF

j_call: TRBJ2-3
v_call: TRBV5-4
d_call: TRBD2
cdr3_nt: TGTGCCAGCAGCCCGCTAGCGGGGGGAGCCACAGATACGCAGTATTTT
cdr3_aa: CASSPLAGGATDTQYF

j_call: TRBJ2-2
v_call: TRBV10-3
d_call: TRBD2
cdr3_nt: TGTGCCATCAGAGCGCCCGGGACTAGCGGGGGGGTCCCCTCGAACACCGGGGAGCTGTTTTTT
cdr3_aa: CAIRAPGTSGGVPSNTGELFF

j_call: TRBJ1-5
v_call: TRBV27
d_call: TRBD1
cdr3_nt: TGTGCCAGTCGCGACAGGGGTGGCAATCAGCCCCAGCATTTT
cdr3_aa: CASRDRGGNQPQHF

j_call: TRBJ2-5
v_call: TRBV5-1
d_call: .
cdr3_nt: TGCGCCAGCAGCTGGTCCGGGGAGACCCAGTACTTC
cdr3_aa: CASSWSGETQYF

j_call: TRBJ2-2
v_call: TRBV7-8
d_call: TRBD1
cdr3_nt: TGTGCCAGCAGCCCCCGGGACAGGAATAATCGGGCCGGGGAGCTGTTTTTT
cdr3_aa: CASSPRDRNNRAGELFF

j_call: TRBJ1-1
v_call: TRBV29-1
d_call: .
cdr3_nt: TGCAGCGTCGCAACAGCAAACACTGAAGCTTTCTTT
cdr3_aa: CSVATANTEAFF

j_call: TRBJ1-4
v_call: TRBV28
d_call: TRBD1
cdr3_nt: TGTGCCAGCAGTCCGTGGGGGACAGCTAATGAAAAACTGTTTTTT
cdr3_aa: CASSPWGTANEKLFF

j_call: TRBJ1-3
v_call: TRBV7-9
d_call: .
cdr3_nt: TGTGCCAGCAGCTTAGCGGGGCAGGGGAAGGCTGGAAACACCATATATTTT
cdr3_aa: CASSLAGQGKAGNTIYF

j_call: TRBJ2-5
v_call: TRBV6-6
d_call: TRBD1
cdr3_nt: TGTGCCAGCAGTTACCGGACAGGGGGAGAGACCCAGTACTTC
cdr3_aa: CASSYRTGGETQYF